One sample yielded the 7 T cell receptor beta chains listed below, sequenced in a study of cytomegalovirus exposure and HLA in healthy donors. Primers: 60 Vbeta forward and 13 Jbeta reverse. The table came from immunoSEQ multiplex PCR; TCRdb's copy has only in-frame clones and leaves some out. Here the sample spans tens of thousands of clones, approximately 78% being singletons. Sequencing input: PBMCs. Every receptor here comes from a man aged 18 to 29 in good health and CMV-seropositive.

The chain combines TRBV4-1 with TRBJ1-6, with a tentative D call TRBD1 (5 bases). With 2 bases removed from V and 7 bases from J, the gap between germline ends came to 12 bases. This CDR3 region has 15 residues. CDR1 and CDR2 from the germline V gene are MGHRA and YSYEKL. CDR3 coding DNA: TGCGCCAGCAGCCAATCTTCAGGGCCCAATTCACCCCTCCACTTT. This encodes CASSQSSGPNSPLHF.

A word on this clone: One end of the junction does not line up with germline, which may come from a read error. The chain carries TRBV7-7 and TRBJ2-5; possibly TRBD2 for D (5 bases). Germline assignment: CDR1 SSHAT and CDR2 FNYEAQ (reference sequence). This CDR3 spans 13 amino acids. The CDR3 loop reads CASSTGNQETQYF. The CDR3 DNA sequence: TGTGCTAGCAGCACGGGGAACCAAGAGACCCAGTACTTC.

Points on this clone: One end of the junction is discordant with germline, which a read error may explain. The chain is built from TRBV7-9 and TRBJ1-2; tentative D call: TRBD1 (6 bases). The germline V gene has CDR1 SEHNR and CDR2 FQNEAQ (reference sequence). This CDR3 is built from 14 residues. The DNA for the CDR3 is TGTGTCAGCAGCTTGCAGGGGCGAGTCTATGGCTACACCTTC. Translation: CVSSLQGRVYGYTF.

The rearrangement joins TRBV18 to TRBJ2-3; the match to TRBD1 covers 8 bases. Looked up from germline, CDR1 is KGHSH and CDR2 is LQKENI. The CDR3 has 14 amino acids. V lost 6 bases to trimming and J lost 4 bases; unmatched junction nucleotides: 6. CDR3 amino acids: CASSQSQGADTQYF. CDR3 coding DNA: TGTGCCAGCTCGCAGTCACAGGGGGCAGATACGCAGTATTTT.

The V call is TRBV6-5, the J call TRBJ1-1; 7 bases match TRBD1. Trimming cost V 6 bases and J 11 bases; bases outside gene matches: 6. The CDR3 extends over 11 amino acids. Looked up from germline, CDR1 is MNHEY and CDR2 is SVGAGI. CDR3 nucleotides: TGTGCCAGCAGACGACAGGGTTACGCTTTCTTT. Protein: CASRRQGYAFF.

The CDR3 DNA reads as TGCGCCAGCACTCCCAAGCCTGAGGAAAAACTGTTTTTT. It encodes CASTPKPEEKLFF. The V gene is TRBV23-1, the J gene TRBJ1-4, with no clear D. TRBV23-1 belongs to the ORF category, with a function that is uncertain. V lost 7 bases, J lost 8 bases, and 14 bases lay in between. The CDR3 length is 13 residues.

The rearrangement links TRBV9 to TRBJ2-1; D possibly corresponds to TRBD2 (7 bases). Per the germline V gene, CDR1 is SGDLS and CDR2 is YYNGEE. V was clipped by 1 base and J by 7 bases, with 9 bases between them. This CDR3 region has 13 residues. The CDR3 nucleotides are TGTGCCAGCAGCGTAAGGGGGGGAAATGAGCAGTTCTTC. This translates into CASSVRGGNEQFF. Full variable domain (missing parts from reference TRBV9 and TRBJ2-1): DSGVTQTPKHLITATGQRVTLRCSPRSGDLSVYWYQQSLDQGLQFLIQYYNGEERAKGNILERFSAQQFPDLHSELNLSSLELGDSALYFCASSVRGGNEQFFGPGTRLTVL.